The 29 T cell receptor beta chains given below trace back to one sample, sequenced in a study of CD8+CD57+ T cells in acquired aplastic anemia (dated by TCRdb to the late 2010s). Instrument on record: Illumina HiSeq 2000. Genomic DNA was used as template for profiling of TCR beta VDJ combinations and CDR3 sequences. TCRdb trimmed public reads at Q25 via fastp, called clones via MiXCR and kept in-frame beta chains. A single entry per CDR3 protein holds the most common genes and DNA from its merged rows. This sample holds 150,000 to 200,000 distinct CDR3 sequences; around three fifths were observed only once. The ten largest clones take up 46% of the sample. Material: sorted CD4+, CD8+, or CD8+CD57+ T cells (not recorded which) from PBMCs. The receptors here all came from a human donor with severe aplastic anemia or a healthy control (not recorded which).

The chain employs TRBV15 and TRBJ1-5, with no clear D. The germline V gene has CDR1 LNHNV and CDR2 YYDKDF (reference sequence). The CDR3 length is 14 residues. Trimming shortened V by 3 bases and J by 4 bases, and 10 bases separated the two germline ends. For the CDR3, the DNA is TGTGCCACCAGCAGTGTTACCGAAAATCAGCCCCAGCATTTT. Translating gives CATSSVTENQPQHF.

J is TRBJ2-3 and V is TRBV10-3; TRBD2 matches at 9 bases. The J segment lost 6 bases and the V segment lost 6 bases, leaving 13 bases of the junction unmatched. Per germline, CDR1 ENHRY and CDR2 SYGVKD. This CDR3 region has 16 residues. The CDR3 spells CAIRGSGGSRLDTQYF. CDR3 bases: TGTGCCATCAGAGGTAGCGGGGGATCGAGGTTGGATACGCAGTATTTT.

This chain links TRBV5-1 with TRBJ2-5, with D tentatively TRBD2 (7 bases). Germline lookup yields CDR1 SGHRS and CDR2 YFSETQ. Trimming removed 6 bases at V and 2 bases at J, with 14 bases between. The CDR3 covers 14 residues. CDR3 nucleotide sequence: TGCGCCAGCACCCGAAGGGGGGGGCAAGAGACCCAGTACTTC. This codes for CASTRRGGQETQYF.

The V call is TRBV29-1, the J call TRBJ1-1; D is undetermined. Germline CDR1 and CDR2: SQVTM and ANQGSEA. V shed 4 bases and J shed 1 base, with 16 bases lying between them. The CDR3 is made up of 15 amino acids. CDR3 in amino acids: CSVVVWGIENTEAFF. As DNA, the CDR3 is TGCAGCGTTGTAGTTTGGGGAATTGAGAACACTGAAGCTTTCTTT.

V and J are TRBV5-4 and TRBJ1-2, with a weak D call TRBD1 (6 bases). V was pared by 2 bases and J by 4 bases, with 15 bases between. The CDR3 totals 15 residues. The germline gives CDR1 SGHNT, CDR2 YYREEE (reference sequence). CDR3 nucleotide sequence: TGTGCCAGCAGCTTTCAGGGGCGCAAGGGCTATGGCTACACCTTC. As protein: CASSFQGRKGYGYTF. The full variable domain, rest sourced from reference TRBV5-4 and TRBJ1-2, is ETGVTQSPTHLIKTRGQQVTLRCSSQSGHNTVSWYQQALGQGPQFIFQYYREEENGRGNFPPRFSGLQFPNYSSELNVNALELDDSALYLCASSFQGRKGYGYTFGSGTRLTVV.

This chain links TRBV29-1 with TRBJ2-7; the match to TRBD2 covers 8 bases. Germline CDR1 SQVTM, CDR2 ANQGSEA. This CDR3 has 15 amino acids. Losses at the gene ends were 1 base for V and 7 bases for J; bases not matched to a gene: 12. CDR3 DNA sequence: TGCAGCGTTGAAGGGGACCGGGGGGGGCAATGGGAGCAGTACTTC. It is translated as CSVEGDRGGQWEQYF.

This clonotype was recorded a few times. The CDR3 spells CSVDGYWPGTQYF. The CDR3 DNA reads as TGCAGCGTTGATGGTTACTGGCCTGGGACCCAGTACTTC. The chain combines TRBV29-1 with TRBJ2-5; D not certain. From germline, CDR1 is SQVTM and CDR2 ANQGSEA. The CDR3 consists of 13 residues. V lost 3 bases, J lost 7 bases, and 15 bases lay in between.

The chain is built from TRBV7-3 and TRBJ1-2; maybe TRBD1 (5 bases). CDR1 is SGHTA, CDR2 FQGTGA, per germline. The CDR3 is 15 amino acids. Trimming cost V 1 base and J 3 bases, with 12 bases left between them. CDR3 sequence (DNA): TGTGCCAGCAGCTTAAGGGACGGTTCCTACTATGGCTACACCTTC. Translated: CASSLRDGSYYGYTF.

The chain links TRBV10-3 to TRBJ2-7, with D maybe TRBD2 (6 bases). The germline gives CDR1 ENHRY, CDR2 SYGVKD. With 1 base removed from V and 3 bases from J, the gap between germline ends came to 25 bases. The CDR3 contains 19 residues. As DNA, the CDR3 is TGTGCCATCAGTGAGTTGCAGGCGCAGTCTCAGCGGGCCGACTACGAGCAGTACTTC. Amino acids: CAISELQAQSQRADYEQYF.

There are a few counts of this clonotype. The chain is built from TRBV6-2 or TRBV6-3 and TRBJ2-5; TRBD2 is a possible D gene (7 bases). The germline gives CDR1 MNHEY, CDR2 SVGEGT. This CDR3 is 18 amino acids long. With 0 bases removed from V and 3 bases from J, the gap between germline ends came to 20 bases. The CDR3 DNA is TGTGCCAGCAGTTACTCCCGCGCAGGGGAGGGATCGAAAGAGACCCAGTACTTC. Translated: CASSYSRAGEGSKETQYF.

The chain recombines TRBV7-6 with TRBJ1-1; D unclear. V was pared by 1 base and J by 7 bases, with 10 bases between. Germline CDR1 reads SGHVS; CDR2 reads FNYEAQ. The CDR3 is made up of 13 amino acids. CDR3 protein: CASSLGPGNEAFF. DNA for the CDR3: TGTGCCAGCAGCTTAGGCCCAGGAAATGAAGCTTTCTTT. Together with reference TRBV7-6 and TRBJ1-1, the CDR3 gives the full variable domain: GAGVSQSPRYKVTKRGQDVALRCDPISGHVSLYWYRQALGQGPEFLTYFNYEAQQDKSGLPNDRFSAERPEGSISTLTIQRTEQRDSAMYRCASSLGPGNEAFFGQGTRLTVV.

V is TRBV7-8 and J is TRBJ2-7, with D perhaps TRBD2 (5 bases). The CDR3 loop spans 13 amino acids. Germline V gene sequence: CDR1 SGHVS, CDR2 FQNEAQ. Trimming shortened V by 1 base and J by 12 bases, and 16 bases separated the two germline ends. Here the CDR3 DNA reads TGTGCCAGCAGCTTAGGTTTTGGAGCGGTTCCGTACTTC. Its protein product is CASSLGFGAVPYF.

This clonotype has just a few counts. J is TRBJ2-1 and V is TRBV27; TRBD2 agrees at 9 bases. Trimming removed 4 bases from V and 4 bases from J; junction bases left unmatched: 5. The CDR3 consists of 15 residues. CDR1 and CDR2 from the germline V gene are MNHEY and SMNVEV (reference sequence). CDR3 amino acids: CASSWSAGGYNEQFF. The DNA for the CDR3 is TGTGCCAGCAGTTGGTCTGCGGGGGGGTACAATGAGCAGTTCTTC.

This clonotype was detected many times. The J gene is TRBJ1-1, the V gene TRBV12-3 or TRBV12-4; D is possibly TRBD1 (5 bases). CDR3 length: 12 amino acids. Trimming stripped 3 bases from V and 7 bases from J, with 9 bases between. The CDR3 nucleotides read TGTGCCAGCAGTTTCGACAGCGTTGAAGCTTTCTTT. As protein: CASSFDSVEAFF.

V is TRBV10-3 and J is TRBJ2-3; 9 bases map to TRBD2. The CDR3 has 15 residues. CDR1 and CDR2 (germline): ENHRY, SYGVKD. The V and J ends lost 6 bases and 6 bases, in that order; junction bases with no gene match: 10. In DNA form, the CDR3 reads TGTGCCATCAGAAAGGCGGGGGGGCTGGCGGATACGCAGTATTTT. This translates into CAIRKAGGLADTQYF.

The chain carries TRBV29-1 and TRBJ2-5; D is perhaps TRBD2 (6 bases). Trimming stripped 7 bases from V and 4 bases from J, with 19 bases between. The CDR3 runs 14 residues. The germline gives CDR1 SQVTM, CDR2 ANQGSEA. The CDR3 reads CSAGIRGIGETQYF. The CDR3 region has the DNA TGCAGCGCGGGCATCCGGGGGATAGGAGAGACCCAGTACTTC.

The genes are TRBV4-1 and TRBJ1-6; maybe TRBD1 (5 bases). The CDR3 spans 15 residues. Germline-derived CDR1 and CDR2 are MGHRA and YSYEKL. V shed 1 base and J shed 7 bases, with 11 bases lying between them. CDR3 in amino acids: CASSQVWGRNSPLHF. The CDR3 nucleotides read TGCGCCAGCAGCCAAGTGTGGGGCCGGAATTCACCCCTCCACTTT.

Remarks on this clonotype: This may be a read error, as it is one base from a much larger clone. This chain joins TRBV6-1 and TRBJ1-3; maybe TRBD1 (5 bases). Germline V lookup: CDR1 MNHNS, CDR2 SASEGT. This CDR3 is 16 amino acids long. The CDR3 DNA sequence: TGTGCCGGCAGTTACGGGGCGCCTGACTCTGGAAACACCATATATTTT. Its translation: CAGSYGAPDSGNTIYF.

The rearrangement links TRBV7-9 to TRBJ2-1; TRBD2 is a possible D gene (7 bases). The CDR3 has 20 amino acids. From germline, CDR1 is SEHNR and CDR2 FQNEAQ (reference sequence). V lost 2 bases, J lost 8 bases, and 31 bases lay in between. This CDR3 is CASSLPGGTNPGLPGDEQFF. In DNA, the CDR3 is TGTGCCAGCAGCTTACCGGGCGGGACAAATCCGGGACTACCTGGGGATGAGCAGTTCTTC.

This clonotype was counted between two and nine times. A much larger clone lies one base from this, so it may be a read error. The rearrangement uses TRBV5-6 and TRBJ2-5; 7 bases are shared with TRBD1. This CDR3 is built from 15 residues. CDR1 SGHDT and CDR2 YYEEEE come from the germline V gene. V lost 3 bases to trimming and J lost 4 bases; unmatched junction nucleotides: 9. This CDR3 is CASSSRDRNRETQYF. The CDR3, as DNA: TGTGCCAGCAGCTCCCGGGACAGAAACCGAGAGACCCAGTACTTC.

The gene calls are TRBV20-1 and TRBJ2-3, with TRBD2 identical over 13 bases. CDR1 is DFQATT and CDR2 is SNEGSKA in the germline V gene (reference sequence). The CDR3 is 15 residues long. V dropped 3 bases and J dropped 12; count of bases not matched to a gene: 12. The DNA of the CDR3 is TGCAGTGCTAGGTCACCGGGACTAGCGGGAAATATCCAGTATTTT. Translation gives CSARSPGLAGNIQYF.

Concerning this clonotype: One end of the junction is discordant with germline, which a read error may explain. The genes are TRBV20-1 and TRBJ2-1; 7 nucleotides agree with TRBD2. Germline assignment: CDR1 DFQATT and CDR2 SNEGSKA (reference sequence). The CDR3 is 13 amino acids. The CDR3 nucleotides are TGCAGTGTCGCCGCCCAACGAAGCCGGGGGGTGGTCTTC. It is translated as CSVAAQRSRGVVF.

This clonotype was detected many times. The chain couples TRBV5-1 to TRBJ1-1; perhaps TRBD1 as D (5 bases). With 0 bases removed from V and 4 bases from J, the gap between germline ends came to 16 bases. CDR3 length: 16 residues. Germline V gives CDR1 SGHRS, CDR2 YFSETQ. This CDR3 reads CASSLVPAFGGTEAFF. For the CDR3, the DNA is TGCGCCAGCAGCTTGGTACCGGCTTTCGGGGGCACTGAAGCTTTCTTT.

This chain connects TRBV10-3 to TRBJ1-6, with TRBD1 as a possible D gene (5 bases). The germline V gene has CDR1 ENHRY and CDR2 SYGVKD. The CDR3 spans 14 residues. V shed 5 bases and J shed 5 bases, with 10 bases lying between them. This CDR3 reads CAISYRTDNSPLHF. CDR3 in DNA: TGTGCCATCAGTTACAGGACGGATAATTCACCCCTCCACTTT.

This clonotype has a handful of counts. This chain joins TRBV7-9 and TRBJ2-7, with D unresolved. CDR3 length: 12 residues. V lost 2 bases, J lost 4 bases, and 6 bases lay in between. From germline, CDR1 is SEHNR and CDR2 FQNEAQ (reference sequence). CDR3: CASSLIVYEQYF. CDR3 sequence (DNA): TGTGCCAGCAGCTTAATTGTGTACGAGCAGTACTTC.

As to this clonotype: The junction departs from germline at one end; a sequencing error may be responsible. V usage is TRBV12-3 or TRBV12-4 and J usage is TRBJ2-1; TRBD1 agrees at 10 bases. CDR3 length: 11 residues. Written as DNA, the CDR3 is TGTGCCAGCAGCCGTAGACAGGGGGCAAACTTC. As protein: CASSRRQGANF.

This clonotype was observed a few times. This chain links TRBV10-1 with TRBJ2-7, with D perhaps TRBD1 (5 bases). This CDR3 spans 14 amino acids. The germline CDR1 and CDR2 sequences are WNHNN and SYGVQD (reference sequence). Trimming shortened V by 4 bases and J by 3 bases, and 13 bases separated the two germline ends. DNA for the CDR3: TGCGCCAGCAGTGCAAAGGGGCCTAACTACGAGCAGTACTTC. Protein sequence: CASSAKGPNYEQYF.

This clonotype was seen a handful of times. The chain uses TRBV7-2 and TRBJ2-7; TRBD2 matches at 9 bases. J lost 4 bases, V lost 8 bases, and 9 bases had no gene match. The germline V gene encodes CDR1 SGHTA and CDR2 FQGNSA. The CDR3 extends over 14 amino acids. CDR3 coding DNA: TGTGCCAGCTCCGGACTAGCGACAAGATACGAGCAGTACTTC. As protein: CASSGLATRYEQYF.

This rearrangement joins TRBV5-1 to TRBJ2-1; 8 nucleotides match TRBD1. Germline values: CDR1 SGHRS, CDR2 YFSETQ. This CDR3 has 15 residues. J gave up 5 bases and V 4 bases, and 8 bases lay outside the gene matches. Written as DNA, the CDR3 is TGCGCCAGCAGCATAGGACAGGGTTCTAACAATGAGCAGTTCTTC. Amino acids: CASSIGQGSNNEQFF.